The rows below give T cell receptor beta chains drawn from one sample of a study of blood T cell repertoires in COVID-19. Generated by immunoSEQ multiplex PCR, the TCRdb table keeps only in-frame clones and is missing some. The sample contains under 250,000 clones, roughly four fifths of which appear only once. Specimen: peripheral blood. All receptors come from a woman aged 70 to 79 with acute or convalescent COVID-19. The CDR3 runs from the conserved cysteine through the conserved F or W. The D gene is left open where the match is weak. Rows may omit the clone size; those that give it use once, few, many or a size class.

TRBV6-5,TRBJ2-2,few,TRBD1,CASSGQAANTGELFF,TGTGCCAGCAGCGGACAGGCTGCGAACACCGGGGAGCTGTTTTTT
TRBV15,TRBJ1-5,NA,TRBD1,CATSRGLEQGANQPQHF,TGTGCCACCAGCAGAGGCTTGGAACAGGGGGCTAATCAGCCCCAGCATTTT
TRBV5-1,TRBJ1-4,few,NA,CASQRDGQPNEKLFF,TGCGCCAGCCAGCGTGACGGACAACCAAATGAAAAACTGTTTTTT
TRBV28,TRBJ2-7,once,TRBD1,CAVAGGAREQYF,TGTGCCGTCGCAGGGGGCGCGCGGGAGCAGTACTTC
TRBV7-8,TRBJ2-5,NA,TRBD1,CASSPRQGAGVTQYF,TGTGCCAGCAGCCCGCGACAGGGGGCGGGGGTGACCCAGTACTTC
TRBV30,TRBJ1-1,NA,NA,CAWSSEGGITEAFF,TGTGCCTGGAGTTCCGAGGGAGGGATCACTGAAGCTTTCTTT
TRBV6-4,TRBJ2-3,NA,NA,CASSEQASTDTQYF,TGTGCCAGCAGTGAACAGGCCAGCACAGATACGCAGTATTTT
TRBV19,TRBJ2-2,NA,NA,CASRNQGNTGELFF,TGTGCCAGTAGGAATCAGGGAAACACCGGGGAGCTGTTTTTT
TRBV6-4,TRBJ1-2,NA,NA,CASRPGRGTENYGYTF,TGTGCCAGCAGACCTGGGAGAGGTACAGAAAACTATGGCTACACCTTC
TRBV5-1,TRBJ1-1,NA,NA,CASSRDTQDTEAFF,TGCGCCAGCAGCAGGGACACCCAGGACACTGAAGCTTTCTTT
TRBV18,TRBJ1-5,few,NA,CASSPDYRGGNNQPQHF,TGTGCCAGCTCACCAGATTACCGCGGGGGCAACAATCAGCCCCAGCATTTT
TRBV4-3,TRBJ1-1,NA,NA,CASSHPGNPEAFF,TGCGCCAGCAGCCACCCAGGGAATCCTGAAGCTTTCTTT
TRBV19,TRBJ2-2,NA,TRBD1,CASSMGQGVGELFF,TGTGCCAGTAGTATGGGGCAGGGGGTCGGGGAGCTGTTTTTT
TRBV5-1,TRBJ1-2,NA,NA,CASSSYDSNYGYTF,TGCGCCAGCAGCTCCTACGACAGTAACTATGGCTACACCTTC
TRBV21-1,TRBJ1-3,NA,NA,CASTDVSPTGTGEDPSGNTIYF,TGTGCCAGCACCGATGTCAGCCCGACCGGGACAGGGGAGGACCCTTCTGGAAACACCATATATTTT
TRBV2,TRBJ2-7,many,NA,CASTYSGYEQYF,TGTGCCAGCACTTATAGTGGCTACGAGCAGTACTTC
TRBV6-5,TRBJ2-7,NA,NA,CASSYTALTGYEQYF,TGTGCCAGCAGTTACACAGCCTTAACGGGGTACGAGCAGTACTTC
TRBV5-4,TRBJ2-3,NA,NA,CASSLGSGGTSLTDTQYF,TGTGCCAGCAGCTTGGGGAGCGGAGGGACCAGCCTCACAGATACGCAGTATTTT
TRBV10-3,TRBJ2-5,NA,TRBD2,CATRTSGGPGGETQYF,TGTGCCACGCGTACTAGCGGGGGACCGGGGGGGGAGACCCAGTACTTC
TRBV5-6,TRBJ1-1,NA,NA,CASSLPHPGEAFF,TGTGCCAGCAGCTTGCCCCACCCGGGGGAAGCTTTCTTT
TRBV14,TRBJ2-5,once,NA,CASSRGRRQETQYF,TGTGCCAGCAGCCGGGGGAGGCGTCAAGAGACCCAGTACTTC
TRBV5-6,TRBJ1-5,NA,NA,CASSWWGGNQPQHF,TGTGCCAGCAGCTGGTGGGGAGGCAATCAGCCCCAGCATTTT
TRBV4-3,TRBJ2-1,NA,TRBD2,CASSQDASGGTYNEQFF,TGCGCCAGCAGCCAAGACGCTAGCGGGGGGACTTACAATGAGCAGTTCTTC
TRBV5-1,TRBJ1-1,once,NA,CASSPWGGANTEAFF,TGCGCCAGCAGCCCCTGGGGGGGGGCGAACACTGAAGCTTTCTTT
TRBV7-8,TRBJ1-3,NA,NA,CASSLGTAGNTIYF,TGTGCCAGCAGCTTAGGTACAGCTGGAAACACCATATATTTT
TRBV4-3,TRBJ1-1,few,NA,CASSQVLGGANTEAFF,TGCGCCAGCAGCCAAGTCCTCGGAGGGGCGAACACTGAAGCTTTCTTT
TRBV10-3,TRBJ2-1,few,TRBD2,CAISESSSGGFF,TGTGCCATCAGTGAGTCATCTAGCGGGGGATTCTTC
TRBV3-1/TRBV3-2,TRBJ1-2,NA,NA,CASSPTRSDDGYTF,TGTGCCAGCAGCCCTACAAGGAGCGATGATGGCTACACCTTC
TRBV3-1/TRBV3-2,TRBJ1-1,NA,TRBD1,CASSPSETGSLGTEAFF,TGTGCCAGCAGCCCCTCCGAGACAGGGAGCCTGGGCACTGAAGCTTTCTTT
TRBV5-6,TRBJ1-2,NA,TRBD1,CASSLGDREGGYTF,TGTGCCAGCAGCTTGGGGGACAGGGAGGGTGGCTACACCTTC
TRBV7-2,TRBJ1-5,NA,NA,CASSPPGQPQHF,TGTGCCAGCAGCCCCCCAGGTCAGCCCCAGCATTTT
TRBV11-2,TRBJ2-5,NA,TRBD2,CASSIAGGQQYF,TGTGCCAGCAGCATCGCGGGGGGCCAACAGTACTTC
TRBV29-1,TRBJ1-2,NA,TRBD1,CSVEDMTLRTGEYGYTF,TGCAGCGTTGAAGATATGACCTTAAGGACAGGGGAATACGGCTACACCTTC
TRBV11-3,TRBJ2-3,NA,TRBD2,CASSGEAGDTQYF,TGTGCCAGTAGCGGGGAGGCAGGAGATACGCAGTATTTT
TRBV5-1,TRBJ2-3,NA,TRBD2,CASSLARTSGNTDTQYF,TGCGCCAGCAGCTTGGCCAGGACTAGCGGAAACACAGATACGCAGTATTTT
TRBV19,TRBJ2-5,NA,TRBD1,CASSTTGTGGMTQYF,TGTGCCAGTAGTACTACCGGGACAGGGGGTATGACCCAGTACTTC
TRBV23-1,TRBJ1-2,NA,NA,CASSHSIILLNGYTF,TGCGCCAGCAGTCATAGTATAATCCTCTTAAATGGCTACACCTTC
TRBV4-2,TRBJ2-7,once,NA,CASSPALVYEQYF,TGTGCCAGCAGCCCCGCACTGGTCTACGAGCAGTACTTC
TRBV5-6,TRBJ2-1,NA,NA,CASSYDYGGYNEQFF,TGTGCCAGCAGCTATGACTATGGCGGCTACAATGAGCAGTTCTTC
TRBV12-3/TRBV12-4,TRBJ2-5,NA,NA,CASSLGLQETQYF,TGTGCCAGCAGTTTAGGGCTCCAGGAGACCCAGTACTTC
TRBV24-1,TRBJ2-1,few,TRBD1,CATSDLNRGYSYNEQFF,TGTGCCACCAGTGATTTGAACAGGGGGTATTCCTACAATGAGCAGTTCTTC
TRBV7-2,TRBJ1-2,once,NA,CASSTGGYGYTF,TGTGCCAGCAGCACCGGGGGCTATGGCTACACCTTC
TRBV9,TRBJ1-1,NA,NA,CASSVGQGSNTEAFF,TGTGCCAGCAGCGTAGGCCAGGGATCAAACACTGAAGCTTTCTTT
TRBV3-1/TRBV3-2,TRBJ2-2,NA,NA,CASSRFSENTGELFF,TGTGCCAGCAGCCGATTTTCAGAGAACACCGGGGAGCTGTTTTTT
TRBV2,TRBJ2-7,NA,TRBD1,CASSEGPTGSYEQYF,TGTGCCAGCAGTGAAGGTCCGACAGGGAGTTACGAGCAGTACTTC
TRBV2,TRBJ1-5,NA,NA,CASSEEMQVNQPQHF,TGTGCCAGCAGTGAAGAGATGCAGGTAAATCAGCCCCAGCATTTT
TRBV19,TRBJ1-2,NA,NA,CASSRQVENYGYTF,TGTGCCAGTAGTAGACAGGTGGAGAACTATGGCTACACCTTC
TRBV7-9,TRBJ2-5,NA,NA,CASSFLARTETQYF,TGTGCCAGCAGCTTCCTAGCCCGGACAGAGACCCAGTACTTC
TRBV2,TRBJ1-1,once,NA,CASRGQDTEAFF,TGTGCCAGCAGAGGACAAGACACTGAAGCTTTCTTT
TRBV2,TRBJ1-5,NA,NA,CASSDGPVDQPQHF,TGTGCCAGCAGTGATGGGCCTGTGGATCAGCCCCAGCATTTT
TRBV5-1,TRBJ2-5,few,NA,CASSLEPPTLRETQYF,TGCGCCAGCAGCTTGGAACCCCCGACACTCCGAGAGACCCAGTACTTC
TRBV18,TRBJ1-2,NA,NA,CASSPVGEGNYGYTF,TGTGCCAGCTCACCGGTCGGGGAAGGAAACTATGGCTACACCTTC
TRBV28,TRBJ2-3,NA,NA,CASSLTSTDTQYF,TGTGCCAGCAGTCTAACTAGCACAGATACGCAGTATTTT
TRBV18,TRBJ1-1,NA,NA,CASSVDRNTEAFF,TGTGCCAGCTCAGTGGACAGGAACACTGAAGCTTTCTTT